These T cell receptor beta chains were read from a single sample in a study of early T cells in non-severe SARS-CoV-2 infection. TCRdb reanalysed the 5' RACE reads using MiXCR and keeps one entry per CDR3 protein. The data contain some 70,000 distinct CDR3 sequences, approximately 9% of them seen just once; the ten biggest clones take up 3% to 3.5%. What was sequenced was whole blood. The receptors come from an adult who was a healthcare worker with PCR-confirmed SARS-CoV-2 infection or an uninfected control (not recorded which). Both conserved end residues are part of each CDR3. The D gene is left open where the match is weak. Some rows have no size entry. The others give once, few or many, or a class for an expanded clone.

V gene	J gene	D gene	clone size	CDR3 protein	CDR3 DNA
TRBV3-1	TRBJ1-2	NA	many	CASSQDSYGYTF	TGTGCCAGCAGCCAAGACTCCTATGGCTACACCTTC
TRBV20-1	TRBJ1-2	TRBD1	many	CSARARDRVGVGYTF	TGCAGTGCTAGAGCCCGGGACAGGGTAGGGGTTGGCTACACCTTC
TRBV11-3	TRBJ1-1	NA	few	CASSLNPNTEAFF	TGTGCCAGCAGCTTAAACCCGAACACTGAAGCTTTCTTT
TRBV30	TRBJ1-6	NA	many	CAWSVTKPGLGNSPLHF	TGTGCCTGGAGTGTTACCAAGCCGGGACTGGGAAATTCACCCCTCCACTTT
TRBV6-1	TRBJ2-3	NA	NA	CASSESAGAVDTQYF	TGTGCCAGCAGTGAGAGTGCAGGGGCGGTAGATACGCAGTATTTT
TRBV16	TRBJ2-7	TRBD1	many	CASTPGDSPYEQYF	TGTGCCAGCACCCCAGGGGACAGCCCTTACGAGCAGTACTTC
TRBV5-1	TRBJ2-7	NA	many	CASSLAGAEYEQYF	TGCGCCAGCAGCTTGGCGGGGGCGGAATACGAGCAGTACTTC
TRBV5-1	TRBJ1-1	NA	once	CASSTGGRTEAFF	TGCGCCAGCAGCACTGGGGGGAGGACTGAAGCTTTCTTT
TRBV10-3	TRBJ2-1	NA	few	CAISEGQGNEQFF	TGTGCCATCAGTGAGGGGCAGGGCAATGAGCAGTTCTTC
TRBV23-1	TRBJ2-1	TRBD1	many	CASRLMGQGIDEQFF	TGCGCCAGCAGGCTCATGGGACAGGGGATCGATGAGCAGTTCTTC
TRBV20-1	TRBJ2-7	NA	many	CSARDMFGTRRLPEQYF	TGCAGTGCTAGAGACATGTTCGGGACTCGACGGCTACCCGAGCAGTACTTC
TRBV20-1	TRBJ1-5	TRBD1	many	CSAQPTGGNQPQHF	TGCAGTGCTCAGCCGACAGGGGGCAATCAGCCCCAGCATTTT
TRBV11-3	TRBJ2-2	TRBD2	many	CASSPPVGLAGSGELFF	TGTGCCAGCAGCCCCCCGGTGGGACTAGCGGGATCCGGGGAGCTGTTTTTT
TRBV13	TRBJ2-1	TRBD2	many	CASSHGTSGINEQFF	TGTGCCAGCAGCCACGGGACTAGCGGGATCAATGAGCAGTTCTTC
TRBV5-5	TRBJ1-2	TRBD1	few	CASSLAGTGGLDYGYTF	TGTGCCAGCAGCTTGGCGGGGACAGGGGGCCTTGACTATGGCTACACCTTC
TRBV30	TRBJ2-3	TRBD2	many	CAWSVPSGPGTDTQYF	TGTGCCTGGAGTGTTCCTAGCGGACCGGGCACAGATACGCAGTATTTT
TRBV10-3	TRBJ2-1	NA	many	CAISERQVANEQFF	TGTGCCATCAGTGAGCGACAGGTGGCGAATGAGCAGTTCTTC
TRBV7-3	TRBJ2-3	TRBD2	many	CASSPGLAGVSTDTQYF	TGTGCCAGCAGCCCCGGACTAGCGGGAGTTTCCACAGATACGCAGTATTTT
TRBV7-6	TRBJ2-7	NA	NA	CASSLVPLYEQYF	TGTGCCAGCAGCTTAGTGCCGTTGTACGAGCAGTACTTC
TRBV20-1	TRBJ2-1	TRBD2	many	CSASGAGSSYNEQFF	TGCAGTGCTTCGGGAGCGGGGAGCTCCTACAATGAGCAGTTCTTC
TRBV14	TRBJ2-5	TRBD1	many	CASSQGSGQGSRFAQYF	TGTGCCAGCAGCCAAGGATCCGGACAGGGTAGCCGGTTTGCCCAGTACTTC
TRBV7-6	TRBJ2-7	NA	many	CASSLSGLSYEQYF	TGTGCCAGCAGCCTAAGCGGACTCTCCTACGAGCAGTACTTC
TRBV6-2/TRBV6-3	TRBJ2-2	NA	few	CASSYSRPALSELFF	TGTGCCAGCAGTTACTCCAGACCCGCTTTATCAGAGCTGTTTTTT
TRBV12-3/TRBV12-4	TRBJ1-4	TRBD1	NA	CASRQGARSEKLFF	TGTGCCAGTAGACAGGGGGCGAGGAGTGAAAAACTGTTTTTT
TRBV28	TRBJ2-5	NA	NA	CASSFRLQETQYF	TGTGCCAGCAGTTTTCGTCTCCAAGAGACCCAGTACTTC
TRBV6-1	TRBJ1-4	NA	NA	CASSRLGGFDEKLFF	TGTGCCAGCAGTAGATTAGGGGGGTTCGATGAAAAACTGTTTTTT
TRBV24-1	TRBJ2-5	TRBD2	many	CATRASGSQETQYF	TGTGCCACCAGGGCTAGCGGGAGCCAAGAGACCCAGTACTTC
TRBV6-1	TRBJ2-3	TRBD2	NA	CASSESLAGRRSTDTQYF	TGTGCCAGCAGTGAAAGCCTAGCGGGAAGGAGGAGCACAGATACGCAGTATTTT
TRBV12-3/TRBV12-4	TRBJ2-5	TRBD2	many	CASSLRLAGAWGETQYF	TGTGCCAGCAGTTTGAGACTAGCGGGGGCATGGGGAGAGACCCAGTACTTC
TRBV3-1	TRBJ1-1	NA	NA	CASSQGSLGTEAFF	TGTGCCAGCAGCCAAGGGAGCCTGGGCACTGAAGCTTTCTTT
TRBV19	TRBJ1-5	TRBD1	NA	CASTGDRRTGSSNQPQHF	TGTGCCAGTACCGGGGACAGGCGGACGGGGTCGAGCAATCAGCCCCAGCATTTT
TRBV10-3	TRBJ2-3	TRBD1	many	CAISGQGQGTADTQYF	TGTGCCATCAGTGGGCAGGGGCAGGGGACAGCAGATACGCAGTATTTT
TRBV20-1	TRBJ1-5	TRBD1	many	CSARLNRGLGQPQHF	TGCAGTGCTAGGTTGAACAGGGGGCTGGGTCAGCCCCAGCATTTT
TRBV7-2	TRBJ1-3	TRBD1	many	CASSPRTGVGNTIYF	TGTGCCAGCAGCCCGAGAACAGGGGTCGGAAACACCATATATTTT
TRBV3-1	TRBJ2-7	NA	few	CASGSAELYEQYF	TGTGCCAGCGGATCGGCAGAGTTGTACGAGCAGTACTTC
TRBV20-1	TRBJ2-3	TRBD2	few	CSAYLAGRALRTDTQYF	TGCAGTGCTTACCTAGCGGGGAGGGCCCTAAGGACAGATACGCAGTATTTT
TRBV3-1	TRBJ2-1	TRBD2	NA	CASRSTSGRGNEQFF	TGTGCCAGCAGGTCTACTAGCGGGAGGGGGAATGAGCAGTTCTTC
TRBV5-1	TRBJ1-2	NA	many	CASSLGMNYGYTF	TGCGCCAGCAGCCTGGGGATGAATTATGGCTACACCTTC
TRBV20-1	TRBJ2-7	NA	NA	CSARGYEQYF	TGCAGTGCTAGAGGATACGAGCAGTACTTC
TRBV18	TRBJ2-3	TRBD2	NA	CASRLAGSTDTQYF	TGTGCCAGCCGACTAGCGGGCTCCACAGATACGCAGTATTTT
TRBV28	TRBJ2-5	NA	few	CASSLIGQGRLETQYF	TGTGCCAGCAGTTTAATCGGGCAGGGGCGTTTGGAGACCCAGTACTTC
TRBV7-2	TRBJ1-2	NA	few	CASSPIYGYTF	TGTGCCAGCAGCCCAATCTATGGCTACACCTTC
TRBV20-1	TRBJ2-5	NA	few	CSVVRETQYF	TGCAGTGTGGTAAGAGAGACCCAGTACTTC
TRBV5-1	TRBJ1-4	NA	few	CASSPMAVGAGHEKLFF	TGCGCCAGCAGTCCCATGGCTGTAGGAGCAGGGCATGAAAAACTGTTTTTT
TRBV6-5	TRBJ2-7	TRBD2	NA	CAIGTSGIPYEQYF	TGTGCCATTGGGACTAGCGGGATTCCCTACGAGCAGTACTTC
TRBV5-4	TRBJ2-7	NA	many	CASSLVTAGPTYEQYF	TGTGCCAGCAGCTTGGTAACCGCCGGCCCTACCTACGAGCAGTACTTC
TRBV18	TRBJ2-1	NA	many	CASSQSGHSYNEQFF	TGTGCCAGCTCTCAGAGCGGCCACTCCTACAATGAGCAGTTCTTC
TRBV24-1	TRBJ2-3	NA	NA	CATAPSGVFSTDTQYF	TGTGCCACCGCTCCTTCGGGCGTTTTCAGCACAGATACGCAGTATTTT
TRBV27	TRBJ2-2	NA	many	CASSYGASNTGELFF	TGTGCCAGCAGTTACGGGGCTTCGAACACCGGGGAGCTGTTTTTT
TRBV3-1	TRBJ2-7	TRBD1	NA	CASSQTRTGDEQYF	TGTGCCAGCAGCCAAACCCGGACAGGGGACGAGCAGTACTTC
TRBV20-1	TRBJ2-5	TRBD2	NA	CSASLLAGEETQYF	TGCAGTGCTAGTCTGCTAGCGGGAGAAGAGACCCAGTACTTC
TRBV6-5	TRBJ2-5	TRBD2	few	CASRTSGRETQYF	TGTGCCAGCAGGACTAGCGGGAGAGAGACCCAGTACTTC
TRBV7-2	TRBJ2-3	TRBD2	NA	CASSLRRWTSGRSDTQYF	TGTGCCAGCAGCTTAAGGCGTTGGACTAGCGGGAGATCAGATACGCAGTATTTT
TRBV12-3/TRBV12-4	TRBJ2-7	NA	few	CASSNTYEQYF	TGTGCCAGCAGTAATACATACGAGCAGTACTTC
TRBV20-1	TRBJ1-5	NA	few	CSAGRLGINDQPQHF	TGCAGTGCTGGAAGATTGGGGATTAACGATCAGCCCCAGCATTTT
TRBV7-6	TRBJ2-1	TRBD2	few	CASSTMTSSHEQFF	TGTGCCAGCAGCACCATGACTAGCTCGCATGAGCAGTTCTTC
TRBV7-3	TRBJ2-3	NA	few	CASSLTPGQSTDTQYF	TGTGCCAGCAGCTTGACACCGGGACAAAGCACAGATACGCAGTATTTT
TRBV20-1	TRBJ2-2	NA	many	CSASSLENTGELFF	TGCAGTGCTAGTAGTCTTGAGAACACCGGGGAGCTGTTTTTT
TRBV4-3	TRBJ1-1	TRBD1	NA	CASSQTPGQGWNTEAFF	TGCGCCAGCAGCCAAACACCGGGACAGGGGTGGAACACTGAAGCTTTCTTT
TRBV13	TRBJ2-3	TRBD2	few	CASSWLAAAGGTDTQYF	TGTGCCAGCAGCTGGCTAGCGGCAGCAGGTGGCACAGATACGCAGTATTTT